Below, 9 T cell receptor beta chains from the same sample are listed, as sequenced in a study of T cell repertoires in cytomegalovirus infection. Via MiXCR, TCRdb re-called the reads, giving one row per CDR3 protein. The sample lists about 24,000 distinct CDR3 sequences, 22% occurring once. Antigens of these TCRs are unknown. The specimen was CD8+ T cells from cultured PBMCs, collected from culture after CMV antigen stimulation. The receptors derive from a human donor in good health (CMV status not recorded). Some clones in this sample may be carry-over from other donors' samples.

This clonotype was seen a handful of times. The chain links TRBV6-1 to TRBJ2-7, with D uncertain. The germline V and J ends were trimmed by 6 bases and 6 bases, with 18 bases remaining between them. CDR3 size: 14 residues. Germline V gene sequence: CDR1 MNHNS, CDR2 SASEGT. The CDR3 region has the DNA TGTGCCAGCAGCGAGATTAGACTGGTGGGCGAGCAGTACTTC. Protein sequence: CASSEIRLVGEQYF.

The chain uses TRBV7-9 and TRBJ2-7; D remains ambiguous. V was cut by 1 base and J by 6 bases, with 13 bases left in between. The germline V gene encodes CDR1 SEHNR and CDR2 FQNEAQ (reference sequence). The CDR3 is 14 amino acids. The CDR3 bases are TGTGCCAGCAGCTTAGTGGGCGCCGCCGGCGAGCAGTACTTC. Its translation is CASSLVGAAGEQYF.

This clonotype was seen many times. The V gene is TRBV12-3 or TRBV12-4, the J gene TRBJ2-5; possible D gene TRBD2, 6 bases. The length of the CDR3 is 14 residues. Trimming pared 3 bases from V and 7 bases from J, leaving 15 bases between. This CDR3 reads CASSLGLEGGTQYF. The DNA of the CDR3 is TGTGCCAGCAGTTTGGGGCTAGAGGGAGGGACCCAGTACTTC.

The rearrangement joins TRBV11-2 to TRBJ1-4; tentative D call: TRBD1 (5 bases). V dropped 4 bases and J dropped 4 bases, with 13 bases sitting between them. Germline V CDR1 and CDR2: SGHAT, FQNNGV. The CDR3 covers 15 residues. The DNA of the CDR3 is TGTGCCAGCAGCTCCCGCTCGAGGGGTAATGAAAAACTGTTTTTT. This gives the protein CASSSRSRGNEKLFF. Drawing the rest from reference TRBV11-2 and TRBJ1-4, the complete variable domain is EAGVAQSPRYKIIEKRQSVAFWCNPISGHATLYWYQQILGQGPKLLIQFQNNGVVDDSQLPKDRFSAERLKGVDSTLKIQPAKLEDSAVYLCASSSRSRGNEKLFFGSGTQLSVL.

J is TRBJ2-2 and V is TRBV6-1; D might be TRBD1 or TRBD2, each matching 6 bases. This CDR3 is 17 amino acids long. The V gene's germline CDR1 is MNHNS and CDR2 SASEGT. With 2 bases removed from V and 4 bases from J, the gap between germline ends came to 17 bases. CDR3 residues: CASSEFWGAHGTGELFF. Written as DNA, the CDR3 is TGTGCCAGCAGTGAATTTTGGGGGGCCCATGGCACCGGGGAGCTGTTTTTT.

This chain joins TRBV12-3 or TRBV12-4 and TRBJ1-2; TRBD1 matches 7 bases. This CDR3 has 16 residues. V lost 5 bases, J lost 4 bases, and 13 bases stayed unmatched. The CDR3 DNA reads as TGTGCCAGCAGTATAGGGGGCCAGGGGCCGGTCTATGGCTACACCTTC. It is translated as CASSIGGQGPVYGYTF.

This clonotype was detected only a few times. V gene TRBV5-1 combines with J gene TRBJ1-2; D is ambiguous. V lost 4 bases to trimming and J lost 4 bases, with 14 bases between them. CDR1 is SGHRS, CDR2 YFSETQ, per germline. This CDR3 contains 14 residues. The DNA for the CDR3 is TGCGCCAGCAGCCGGGAGGAGGAGAGCTATGGCTACACCTTC. Translated: CASSREEESYGYTF.

The chain couples TRBV7-9 to TRBJ1-2, with D perhaps matching TRBD1 (6 bases). The CDR3 has 14 residues. Trimming shortened V by 0 bases and J by 8 bases, and 13 bases separated the two germline ends. The germline CDR1 and CDR2 sequences are SEHNR and FQNEAQ (reference sequence). The chain's CDR3 is CASSLAEAGDGYTF. In DNA, the CDR3 is TGTGCCAGCAGCTTAGCTGAGGCAGGGGACGGCTACACCTTC.

This clonotype has a count of ten or more. The V and J genes are TRBV6-5 and TRBJ2-1; D gene unclear. The CDR3 consists of 13 residues. Germline V CDR1 and CDR2: MNHEY, SVGAGI. V was shortened by 0 bases and J by 10 bases, with 10 bases between the two germline ends. This CDR3 reads CASSYSGDPEQFF. CDR3 DNA: TGTGCCAGCAGTTACTCAGGCGACCCCGAGCAGTTCTTC.